The source of this T cell receptor (beta chain) is a study of T cell repertoires in cytomegalovirus infection. The overall study: The authors relied on CMV epitopes, both recently identified HLA-C-restricted and well-studied HLA-B-restricted.

Concerning this clonotype itself: As yet, its antigen is unknown.

Germline-derived CDR1 and CDR2 are MNHNY and SVGAGI (reference sequence). The CDR3 sequence is 12 residues long. The germline V and J ends were trimmed by 7 bases and 6 bases, with 10 bases remaining between them. Study results and limitations: Clonotypes of TCR beta that were HLA-C-restricted and CMV-specific dominated the ex vivo response.

TCRdb ran MiXCR on the reads and lists one entry per CDR3 protein. The sample shows about 900,000 distinct CDR3 sequences, 30% to 40% of them seen only once. The origin of this receptor is a human donor in good health (CMV status not recorded). Some clones in this sample may be carry-over from other donors' samples. The sequences come from cultured CD8+ T cells from PBMCs, collected from culture after CMV antigen stimulation. The chain has TRBV6-6 and TRBJ2-1; D is perhaps TRBD2 (5 bases). CDR3: CASTLDFNEQFF. The CDR3 nucleotides are TGTGCCAGCACCTTGGACTTCAATGAGCAGTTCTTC.